This T cell receptor beta chain was found in a study of graft-versus-host responses after intestinal transplantation. As regards this clone: Its antigen remains unknown.

The V and J ends lost 4 bases and 7 bases respectively, with 20 bases between them. The CDR3 covers 16 residues. CDR1 and CDR2 from the germline V gene are SGHNT and YENEEA. Study-level findings and limits: Early HvG declines after transplant were associated with peak circulating GvH clone levels.

Sequencing was performed with immunoSEQ multiplex PCR; in TCRdb, only in-frame clones are kept and a portion is missing. The sample lists some 70,000 clones; around 90% were seen once. The chain joins TRBV11-3 to TRBJ2-1; tentative D call: TRBD2 (6 bases). The TCR comes from a human patient who received an intestinal transplant, so some T cells may come from the graft donor. The specimen comprised bone marrow, sampled 700 to 850 days after intestinal transplantation. CDR3 sequence reads: CASSSRLQGGGNEQFF. The CDR3 bases are TGTGCCAGCAGCTCCCGGCTTCAGGGTGGAGGGAATGAGCAGTTCTTC. Complete variable domain (other parts from reference TRBV11-3 and TRBJ2-1): EAGVVQSPRYKIIEKKQPVAFWCNPISGHNTLYWYLQNLGQGPELLIRYENEEAVDDSQLPKDRFSAERLKGVDSTLKIQPAELGDSAVYLCASSSRLQGGGNEQFFGPGTRLTVL.